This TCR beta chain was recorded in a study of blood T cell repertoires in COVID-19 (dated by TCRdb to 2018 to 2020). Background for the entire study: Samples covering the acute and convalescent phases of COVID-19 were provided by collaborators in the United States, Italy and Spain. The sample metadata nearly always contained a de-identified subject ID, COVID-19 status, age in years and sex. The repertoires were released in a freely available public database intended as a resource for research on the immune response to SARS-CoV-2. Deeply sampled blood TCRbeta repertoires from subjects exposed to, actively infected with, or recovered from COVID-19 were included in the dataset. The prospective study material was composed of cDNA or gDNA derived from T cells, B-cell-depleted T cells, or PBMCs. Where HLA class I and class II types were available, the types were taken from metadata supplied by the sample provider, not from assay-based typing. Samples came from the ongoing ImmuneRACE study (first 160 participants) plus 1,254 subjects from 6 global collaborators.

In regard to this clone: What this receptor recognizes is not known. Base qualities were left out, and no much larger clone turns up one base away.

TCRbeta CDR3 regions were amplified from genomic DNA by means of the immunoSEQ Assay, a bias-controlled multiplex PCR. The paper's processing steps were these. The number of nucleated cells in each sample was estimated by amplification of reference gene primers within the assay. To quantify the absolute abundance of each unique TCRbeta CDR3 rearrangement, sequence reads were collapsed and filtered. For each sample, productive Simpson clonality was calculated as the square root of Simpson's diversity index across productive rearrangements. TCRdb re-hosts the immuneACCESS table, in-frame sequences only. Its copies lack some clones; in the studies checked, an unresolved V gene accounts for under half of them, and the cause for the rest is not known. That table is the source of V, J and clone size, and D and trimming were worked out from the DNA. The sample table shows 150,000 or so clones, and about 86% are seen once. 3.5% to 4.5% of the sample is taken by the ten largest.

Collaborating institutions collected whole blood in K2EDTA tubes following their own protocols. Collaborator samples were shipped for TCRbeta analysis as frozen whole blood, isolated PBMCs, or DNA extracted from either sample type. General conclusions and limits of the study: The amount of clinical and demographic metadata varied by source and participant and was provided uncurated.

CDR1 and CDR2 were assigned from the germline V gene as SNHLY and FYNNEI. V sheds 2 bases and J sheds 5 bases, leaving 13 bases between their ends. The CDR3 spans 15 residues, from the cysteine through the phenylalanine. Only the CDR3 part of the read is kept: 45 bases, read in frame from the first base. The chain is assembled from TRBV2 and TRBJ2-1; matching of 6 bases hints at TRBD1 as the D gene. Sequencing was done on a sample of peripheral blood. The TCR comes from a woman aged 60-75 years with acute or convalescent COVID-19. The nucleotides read TGTGCCAGCAGTGAATTGGGCCCAGGGGACAATGAGCAGTTCTTC. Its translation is CASSELGPGDNEQFF.